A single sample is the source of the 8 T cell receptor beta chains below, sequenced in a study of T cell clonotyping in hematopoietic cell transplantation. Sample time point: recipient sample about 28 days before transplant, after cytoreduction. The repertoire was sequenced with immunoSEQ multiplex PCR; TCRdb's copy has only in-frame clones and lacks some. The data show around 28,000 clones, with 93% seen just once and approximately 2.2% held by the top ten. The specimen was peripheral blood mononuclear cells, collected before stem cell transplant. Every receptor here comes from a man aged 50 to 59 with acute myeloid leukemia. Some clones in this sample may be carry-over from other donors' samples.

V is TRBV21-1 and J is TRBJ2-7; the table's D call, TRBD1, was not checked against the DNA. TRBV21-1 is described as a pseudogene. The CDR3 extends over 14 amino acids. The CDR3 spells CASSKVEGADEQYF. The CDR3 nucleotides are TGTGCCAGCAGCAAAGTTGAGGGGGCGGACGAGCAGTACTTC.

CDR3 region: CASSLEGGANQPQHF. The CDR3, as DNA: TGCGCCAGCAGCTTGGAAGGGGGCGCAAATCAGCCCCAGCATTTT. This chain uses TRBV5-1 with TRBJ1-5; 7 bases are a match to TRBD1. Germline CDR1 is SGHRS and CDR2 is YFSETQ. CDR3 size: 15 residues. J was trimmed by 4 bases and V by 0 bases; bases with no gene match: 4.

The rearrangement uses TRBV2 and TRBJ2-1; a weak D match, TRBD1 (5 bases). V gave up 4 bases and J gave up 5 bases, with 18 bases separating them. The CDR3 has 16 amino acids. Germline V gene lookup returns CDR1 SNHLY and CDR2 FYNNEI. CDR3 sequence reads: CASSVTSSRDNNEQFF. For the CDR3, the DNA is TGTGCCAGCAGTGTAACGAGTAGCAGGGATAACAATGAGCAGTTCTTC.

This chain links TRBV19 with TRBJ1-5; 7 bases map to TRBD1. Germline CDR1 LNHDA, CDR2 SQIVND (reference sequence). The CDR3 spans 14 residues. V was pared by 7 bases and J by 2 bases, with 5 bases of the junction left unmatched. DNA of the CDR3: TGTGCCAGTACCAGGACAGGCCGCAATCAGCCCCAGCATTTT. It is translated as CASTRTGRNQPQHF.

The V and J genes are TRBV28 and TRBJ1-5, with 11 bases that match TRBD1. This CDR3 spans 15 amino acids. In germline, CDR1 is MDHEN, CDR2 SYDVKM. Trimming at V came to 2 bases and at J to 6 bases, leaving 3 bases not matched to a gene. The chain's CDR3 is CASSLGQGASQPQHF. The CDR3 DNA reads TGTGCCAGCAGTTTAGGACAGGGGGCCTCTCAGCCCCAGCATTTT. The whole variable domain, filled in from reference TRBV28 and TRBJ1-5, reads DVKVTQSSRYLVKRTGEKVFLECVQDMDHENMFWYRQDPGLGLRLIYFSYDVKMKEKGDIPEGYSVSREKKERFSLILESASTNQTSMYLCASSLGQGASQPQHFGDGTRLSIL.

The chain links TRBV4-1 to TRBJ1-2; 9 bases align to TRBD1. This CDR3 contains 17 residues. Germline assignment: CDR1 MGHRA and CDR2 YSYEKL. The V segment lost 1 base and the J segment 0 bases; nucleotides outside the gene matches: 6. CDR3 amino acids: CASSQVQDRGTNYGYTF. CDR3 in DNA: TGCGCCAGCAGCCAAGTTCAGGACAGGGGCACTAACTATGGCTACACCTTC.

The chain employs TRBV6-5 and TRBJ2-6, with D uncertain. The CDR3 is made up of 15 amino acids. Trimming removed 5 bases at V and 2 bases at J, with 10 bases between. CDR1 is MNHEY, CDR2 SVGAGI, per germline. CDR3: CASSVVSPGANVLTF. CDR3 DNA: TGTGCCAGCAGTGTGGTGAGCCCTGGGGCCAACGTCCTGACTTTC.

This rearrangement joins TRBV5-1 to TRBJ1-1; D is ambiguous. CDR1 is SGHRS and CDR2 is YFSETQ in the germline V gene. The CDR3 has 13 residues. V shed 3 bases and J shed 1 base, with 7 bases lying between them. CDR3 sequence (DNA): TGCGCCAGCAGCTCAAACACGAACACTGAAGCTTTCTTT. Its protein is CASSSNTNTEAFF.